This T cell receptor beta chain derives from a study of T cell repertoires in cytomegalovirus infection. TCRdb recomputed calls from the reads with MiXCR, one row per CDR3 protein. The sample yields 510,000 or so distinct CDR3 sequences, about a quarter seen once. The junction had 9 bases not matched to a gene; V was cut back by 3 bases and J by 6 bases. Germline CDR1 reads SNHLY; CDR2 reads FYNNEI. The CDR3 has 16 amino acids. J is TRBJ2-3 and V is TRBV2, with 10 bases identical to TRBD2. The sequence came from a human donor in good health (CMV status not recorded). Some clones in this sample may be carry-over from other donors' samples. Sequences were obtained from PBMCs. CDR3 sequence (DNA): TGTGCCAGCAGTGACCTAGCGGGAGTGGGCCAGGATACGCAGTATTTT. Residues: CASSDLAGVGQDTQYF. The whole variable domain, remainder taken from reference TRBV2 and TRBJ2-3, is EPEVTQTPSHQVTQMGQEVILRCVPISNHLYFYWYRQILGQKVEFLVSFYNNEISEKSEIFDDQFSVERPDGSNFTLKIRSTKLEDSAMYFCASSDLAGVGQDTQYFGPGTRLTVL.